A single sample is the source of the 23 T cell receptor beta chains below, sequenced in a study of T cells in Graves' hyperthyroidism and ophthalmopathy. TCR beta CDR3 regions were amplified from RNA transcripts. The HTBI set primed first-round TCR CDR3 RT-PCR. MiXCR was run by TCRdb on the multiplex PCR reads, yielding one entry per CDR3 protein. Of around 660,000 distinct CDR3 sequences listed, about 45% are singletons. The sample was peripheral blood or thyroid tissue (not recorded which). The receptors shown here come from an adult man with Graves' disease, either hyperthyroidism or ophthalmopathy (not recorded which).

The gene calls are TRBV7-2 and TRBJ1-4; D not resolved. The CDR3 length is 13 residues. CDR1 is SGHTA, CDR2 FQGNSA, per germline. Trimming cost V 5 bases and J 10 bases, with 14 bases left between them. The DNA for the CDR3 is TGTGCCAGCAGCCGAGCGGATGCCTCAAAACTGTTTTTT. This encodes CASSRADASKLFF.

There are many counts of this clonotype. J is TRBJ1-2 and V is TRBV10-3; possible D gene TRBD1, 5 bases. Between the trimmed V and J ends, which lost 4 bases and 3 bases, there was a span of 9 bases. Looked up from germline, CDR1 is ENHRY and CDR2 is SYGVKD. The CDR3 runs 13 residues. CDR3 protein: CAISGTGDYGYTF. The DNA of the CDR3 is TGTGCCATCAGTGGCACAGGAGACTATGGCTACACCTTC.

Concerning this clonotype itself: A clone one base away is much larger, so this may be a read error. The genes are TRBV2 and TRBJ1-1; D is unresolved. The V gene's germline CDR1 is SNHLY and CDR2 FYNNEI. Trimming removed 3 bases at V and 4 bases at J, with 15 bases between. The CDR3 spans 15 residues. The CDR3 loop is CASSDPPGMSTEAFF. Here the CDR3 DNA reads TGTGCCAGCAGTGACCCTCCGGGCATGAGCACTGAAGCTTTCTTT.

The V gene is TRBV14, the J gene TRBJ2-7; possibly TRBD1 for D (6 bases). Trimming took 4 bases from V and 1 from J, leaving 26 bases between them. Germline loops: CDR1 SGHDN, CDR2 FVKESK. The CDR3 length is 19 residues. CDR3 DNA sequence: TGTGCCAGCAGCCTGAGGATGGGCCTGGGGGCCAGGGTATCCTACGAGCAGTACTTC. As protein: CASSLRMGLGARVSYEQYF.

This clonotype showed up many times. CDR3 residues: CASSRQGSYGYTF. For the CDR3, the DNA is TGTGCCAGTAGTCGACAGGGGAGCTATGGCTACACCTTC. The chain couples TRBV19 to TRBJ1-2, with 8 bases lining up with TRBD1. The CDR3 has 13 residues. After removal of 5 bases from V and 4 bases from J, the junction contained 3 bases not matched to a gene. Germline V gives CDR1 LNHDA, CDR2 SQIVND (reference sequence).

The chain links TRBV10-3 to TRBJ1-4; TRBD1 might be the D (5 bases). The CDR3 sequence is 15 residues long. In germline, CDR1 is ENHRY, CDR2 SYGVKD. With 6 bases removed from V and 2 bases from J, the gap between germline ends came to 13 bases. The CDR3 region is CAISGGVSTNEKLFF. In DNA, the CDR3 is TGTGCCATCAGCGGGGGGGTTTCTACTAATGAAAAACTGTTTTTT.

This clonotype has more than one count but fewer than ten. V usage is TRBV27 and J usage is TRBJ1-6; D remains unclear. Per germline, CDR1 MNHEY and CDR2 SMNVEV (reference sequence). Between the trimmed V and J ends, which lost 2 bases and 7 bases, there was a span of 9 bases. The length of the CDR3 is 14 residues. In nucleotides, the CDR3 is TGTGCCAGCAGTTTAACGTCTAGGAATTCACCCCTCCACTTT. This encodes CASSLTSRNSPLHF.

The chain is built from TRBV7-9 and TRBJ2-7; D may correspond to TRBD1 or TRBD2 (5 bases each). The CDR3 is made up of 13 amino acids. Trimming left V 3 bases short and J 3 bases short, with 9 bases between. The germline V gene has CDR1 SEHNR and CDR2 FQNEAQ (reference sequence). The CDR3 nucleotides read TGTGCCAGCAGCTTGGGACCAAACTACGAGCAGTACTTC. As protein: CASSLGPNYEQYF.

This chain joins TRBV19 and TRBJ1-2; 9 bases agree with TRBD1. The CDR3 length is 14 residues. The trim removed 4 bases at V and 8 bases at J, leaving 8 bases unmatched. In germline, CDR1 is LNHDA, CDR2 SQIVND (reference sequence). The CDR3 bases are TGTGCCAGTAGTACGGGACAGGGATTGGAAGGCTACACCTTC. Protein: CASSTGQGLEGYTF.

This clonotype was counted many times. For the CDR3, the DNA is TGTGCCAGTAGTATCGGAACAGGAAACTATGGCTACACCTTC. This translates into CASSIGTGNYGYTF. This sequence joins TRBV19 and TRBJ1-2, with D perhaps matching TRBD1 (5 bases). Looked up from germline, CDR1 is LNHDA and CDR2 is SQIVND (reference sequence). The CDR3 sequence is 14 residues long. Trimming cost V 3 bases and J 2 bases, with 10 bases left between them.

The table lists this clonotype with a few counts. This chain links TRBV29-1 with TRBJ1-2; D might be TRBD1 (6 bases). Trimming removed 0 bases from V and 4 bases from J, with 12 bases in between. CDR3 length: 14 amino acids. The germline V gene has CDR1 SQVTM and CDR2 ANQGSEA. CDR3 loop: CSVEDFGGLYGYTF. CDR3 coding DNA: TGCAGCGTTGAAGATTTCGGGGGGCTCTATGGCTACACCTTC.

This chain's CDR3 is CASTPTSGSGEQYF. CDR3 DNA sequence: TGCGCCAGCACCCCGACTAGCGGGAGTGGGGAGCAGTACTTC. The gene calls are TRBV5-1 and TRBJ2-7; TRBD2 matches at 12 bases. This CDR3 contains 14 residues. Germline-derived CDR1 and CDR2 are SGHRS and YFSETQ. Trimming took 6 bases from V and 7 from J; bases not matched to a gene: 8.

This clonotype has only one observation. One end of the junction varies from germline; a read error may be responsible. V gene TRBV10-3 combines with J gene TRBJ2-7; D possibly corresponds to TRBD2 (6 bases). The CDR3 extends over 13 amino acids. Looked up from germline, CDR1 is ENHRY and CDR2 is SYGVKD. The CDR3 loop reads CASSADGARDFSF. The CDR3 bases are TGTGCCAGCAGCGCGGACGGGGCGCGGGATTTTTCCTTC.

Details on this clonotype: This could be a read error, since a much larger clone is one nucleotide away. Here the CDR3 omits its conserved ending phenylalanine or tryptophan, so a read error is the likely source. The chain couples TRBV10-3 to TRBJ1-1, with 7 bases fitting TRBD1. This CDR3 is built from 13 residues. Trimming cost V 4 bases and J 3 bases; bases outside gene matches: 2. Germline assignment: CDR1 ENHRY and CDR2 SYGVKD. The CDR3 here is CAISGGGDTEAFS. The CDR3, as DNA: TGTGCCATCAGTGGAGGGGGCGACACTGAAGCTTTCTCT.

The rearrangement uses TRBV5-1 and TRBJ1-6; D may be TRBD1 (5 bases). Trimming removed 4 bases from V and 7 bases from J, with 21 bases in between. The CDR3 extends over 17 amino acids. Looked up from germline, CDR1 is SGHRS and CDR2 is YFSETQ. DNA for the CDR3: TGCGCCAGCAGCCAAGGTAACTTCGTCAGGGCCAATTCACCCCTCCACTTT. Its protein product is CASSQGNFVRANSPLHF.

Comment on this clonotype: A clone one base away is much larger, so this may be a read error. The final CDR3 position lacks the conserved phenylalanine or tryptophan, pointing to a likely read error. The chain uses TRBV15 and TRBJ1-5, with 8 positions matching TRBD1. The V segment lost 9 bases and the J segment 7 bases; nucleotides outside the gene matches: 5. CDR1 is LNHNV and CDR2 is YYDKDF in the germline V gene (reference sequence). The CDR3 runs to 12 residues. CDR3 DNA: TGTGCCACTGGACAGGGTTACCAGCCCCAGCATCTT. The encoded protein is CATGQGYQPQHL.

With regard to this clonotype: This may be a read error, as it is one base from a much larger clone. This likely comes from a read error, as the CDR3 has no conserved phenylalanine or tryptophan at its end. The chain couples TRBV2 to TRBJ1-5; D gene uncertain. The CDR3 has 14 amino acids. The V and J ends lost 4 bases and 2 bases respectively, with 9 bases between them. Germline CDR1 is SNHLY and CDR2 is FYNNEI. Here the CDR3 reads CASSVQLGNQPQHL. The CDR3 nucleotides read TGTGCCAGCAGTGTGCAGTTAGGCAATCAGCCCCAGCATTTG.

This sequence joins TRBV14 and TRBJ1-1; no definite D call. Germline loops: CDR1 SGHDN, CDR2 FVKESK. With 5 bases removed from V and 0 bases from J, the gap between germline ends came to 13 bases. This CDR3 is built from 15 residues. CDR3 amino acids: CASSLFGRMNTEAFF. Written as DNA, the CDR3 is TGTGCCAGCAGCTTGTTTGGCAGAATGAACACTGAAGCTTTCTTT. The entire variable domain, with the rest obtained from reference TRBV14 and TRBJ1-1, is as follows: EAGVTQFPSHSVIEKGQTVTLRCDPISGHDNLYWYRRVMGKEIKFLLHFVKESKQDESGMPNNRFLAERTGGTYSTLKVQPAELEDSGVYFCASSLFGRMNTEAFFGQGTRLTVV.

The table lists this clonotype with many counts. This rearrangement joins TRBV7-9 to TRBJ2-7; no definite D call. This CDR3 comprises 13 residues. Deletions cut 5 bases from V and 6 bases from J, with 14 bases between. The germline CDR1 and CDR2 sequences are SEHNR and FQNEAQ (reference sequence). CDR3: CASSLRAHFEQYF. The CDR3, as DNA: TGTGCCAGCAGCCTTCGGGCCCACTTCGAGCAGTACTTC. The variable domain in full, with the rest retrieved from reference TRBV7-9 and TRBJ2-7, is DTGVSQNPRHKITKRGQNVTFRCDPISEHNRLYWYRQTLGQGPEFLTYFQNEAQLEKSRLLSDRFSAERPKGSFSTLEIQRTEQGDSAMYLCASSLRAHFEQYFGPGTRLTVT.

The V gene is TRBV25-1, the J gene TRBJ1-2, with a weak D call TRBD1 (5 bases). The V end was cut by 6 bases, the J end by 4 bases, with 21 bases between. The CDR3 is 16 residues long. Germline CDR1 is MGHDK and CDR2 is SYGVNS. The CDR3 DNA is TGTGCCAGCAGCTTAGTTGGCAGGGAAGACCCCTATGGCTACACCTTC. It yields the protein CASSLVGREDPYGYTF.

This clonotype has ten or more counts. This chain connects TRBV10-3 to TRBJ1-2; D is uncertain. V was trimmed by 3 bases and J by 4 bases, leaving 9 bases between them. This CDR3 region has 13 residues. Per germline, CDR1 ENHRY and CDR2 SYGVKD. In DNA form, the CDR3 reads TGTGCCATCAGTGATCTGGGTGGCTATGGCTACACCTTC. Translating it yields CAISDLGGYGYTF.

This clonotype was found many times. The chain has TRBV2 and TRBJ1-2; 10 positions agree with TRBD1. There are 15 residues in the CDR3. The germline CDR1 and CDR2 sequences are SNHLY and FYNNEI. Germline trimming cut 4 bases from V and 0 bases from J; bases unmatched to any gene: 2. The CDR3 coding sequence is TGTGCCAGCAGTGGGGACAGGGGCTCTAACTATGGCTACACCTTC. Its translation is CASSGDRGSNYGYTF.

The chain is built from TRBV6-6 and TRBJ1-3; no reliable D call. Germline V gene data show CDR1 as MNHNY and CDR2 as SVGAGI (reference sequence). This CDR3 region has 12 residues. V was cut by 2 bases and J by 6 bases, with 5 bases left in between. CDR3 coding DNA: TGTGCCAGCAGTTACATTGTAAACACCATATATTTT. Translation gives CASSYIVNTIYF.